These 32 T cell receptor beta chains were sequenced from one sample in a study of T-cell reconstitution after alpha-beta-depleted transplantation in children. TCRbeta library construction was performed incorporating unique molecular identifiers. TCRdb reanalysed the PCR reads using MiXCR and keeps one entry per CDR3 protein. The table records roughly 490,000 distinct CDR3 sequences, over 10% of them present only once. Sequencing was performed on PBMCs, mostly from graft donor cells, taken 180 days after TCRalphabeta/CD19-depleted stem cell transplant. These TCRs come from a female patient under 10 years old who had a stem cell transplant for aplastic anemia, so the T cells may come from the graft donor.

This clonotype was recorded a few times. CDR3 protein: CASSVGRTRYGYTF. CDR3 DNA sequence: TGTGCCAGTAGCGTGGGGAGGACACGTTATGGCTACACCTTC. J is TRBJ1-2 and V is TRBV19, with D tentatively TRBD1 (5 bases). Germline V gives CDR1 LNHDA, CDR2 SQIVND (reference sequence). Trimming cost V 6 bases and J 5 bases, with 16 bases left between them. The CDR3 covers 14 residues.

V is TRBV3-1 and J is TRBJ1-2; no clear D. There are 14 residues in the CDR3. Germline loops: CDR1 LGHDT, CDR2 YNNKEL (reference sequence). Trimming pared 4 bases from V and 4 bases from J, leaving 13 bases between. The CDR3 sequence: CASSPQERFYGYTF. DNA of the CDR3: TGTGCCAGCAGCCCCCAGGAACGCTTCTATGGCTACACCTTC.

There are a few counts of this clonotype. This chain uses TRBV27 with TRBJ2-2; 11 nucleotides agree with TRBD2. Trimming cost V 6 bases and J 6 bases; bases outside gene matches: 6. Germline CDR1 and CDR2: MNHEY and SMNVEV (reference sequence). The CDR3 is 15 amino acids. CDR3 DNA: TGTGCCAGCAGCCCTAGCGGGAGGCTCTCCGGGGAGCTGTTTTTT. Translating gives CASSPSGRLSGELFF.

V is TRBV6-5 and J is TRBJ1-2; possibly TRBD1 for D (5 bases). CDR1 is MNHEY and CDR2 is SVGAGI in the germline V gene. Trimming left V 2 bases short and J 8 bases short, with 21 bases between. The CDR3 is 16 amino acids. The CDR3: CASSYRGRHSLIGYTF. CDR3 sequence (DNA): TGTGCCAGCAGTTACCGGGGGAGACACAGCCTGATCGGCTACACCTTC.

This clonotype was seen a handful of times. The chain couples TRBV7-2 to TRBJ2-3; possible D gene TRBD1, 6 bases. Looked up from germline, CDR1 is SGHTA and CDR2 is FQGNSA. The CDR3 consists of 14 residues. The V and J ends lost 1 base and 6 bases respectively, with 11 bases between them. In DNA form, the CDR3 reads TGTGCCAGCAGCTTAGTTGGGGGCCTGGATACGCAGTATTTT. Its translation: CASSLVGGLDTQYF.

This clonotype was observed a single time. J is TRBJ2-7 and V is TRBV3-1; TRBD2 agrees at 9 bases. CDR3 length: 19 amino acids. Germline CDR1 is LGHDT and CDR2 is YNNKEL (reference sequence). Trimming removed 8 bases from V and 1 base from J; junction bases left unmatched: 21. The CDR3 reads CASCLSRVFSGSGSYEQYF. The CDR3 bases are TGTGCCAGCTGTTTATCCCGAGTCTTTAGCGGGAGCGGGTCCTACGAGCAGTACTTC.

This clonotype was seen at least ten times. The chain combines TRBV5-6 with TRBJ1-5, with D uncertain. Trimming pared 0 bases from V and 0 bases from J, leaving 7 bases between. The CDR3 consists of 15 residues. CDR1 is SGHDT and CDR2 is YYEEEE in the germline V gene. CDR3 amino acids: CASSLGQYSNQPQHF. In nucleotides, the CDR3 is TGTGCCAGCAGCTTGGGGCAGTATAGCAATCAGCCCCAGCATTTT.

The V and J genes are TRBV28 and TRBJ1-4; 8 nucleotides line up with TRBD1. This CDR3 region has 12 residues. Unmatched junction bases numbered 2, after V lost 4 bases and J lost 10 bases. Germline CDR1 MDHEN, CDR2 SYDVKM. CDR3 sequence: CASSSGGGKLFF. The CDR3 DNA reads TGTGCCAGCAGTTCAGGGGGCGGAAAACTGTTTTTT.

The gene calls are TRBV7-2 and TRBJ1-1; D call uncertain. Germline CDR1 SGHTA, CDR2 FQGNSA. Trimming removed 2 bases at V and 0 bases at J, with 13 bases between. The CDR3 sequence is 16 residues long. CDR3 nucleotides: TGTGCCAGCAGCTTAAATTCTGGATTATTGAACACTGAAGCTTTCTTT. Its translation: CASSLNSGLLNTEAFF.

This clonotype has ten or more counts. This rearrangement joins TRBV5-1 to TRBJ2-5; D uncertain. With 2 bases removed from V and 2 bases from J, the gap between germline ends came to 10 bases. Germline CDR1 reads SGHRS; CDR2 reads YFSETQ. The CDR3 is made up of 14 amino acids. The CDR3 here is CASSFTPVQETQYF. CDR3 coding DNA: TGCGCCAGCAGCTTTACCCCTGTTCAAGAGACCCAGTACTTC.

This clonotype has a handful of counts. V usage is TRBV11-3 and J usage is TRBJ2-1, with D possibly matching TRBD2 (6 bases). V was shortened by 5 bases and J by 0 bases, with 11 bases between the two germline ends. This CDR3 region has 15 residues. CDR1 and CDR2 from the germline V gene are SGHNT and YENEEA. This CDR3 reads CASSGDGSSYNEQFF. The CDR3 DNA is TGTGCCAGCAGCGGAGACGGGAGCTCCTACAATGAGCAGTTCTTC.

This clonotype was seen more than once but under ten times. Here the CDR3 reads CASSLRIAGVRGTGELFF. In DNA, the CDR3 is TGCGCCAGCAGCTTGAGAATAGCGGGAGTAAGAGGCACCGGGGAGCTGTTTTTT. This chain uses TRBV5-1 with TRBJ2-2; 9 bases align to TRBD2. V gave up 1 base and J gave up 4 bases; unmatched junction bases: 11. Germline V gives CDR1 SGHRS, CDR2 YFSETQ. The CDR3 extends over 18 amino acids.

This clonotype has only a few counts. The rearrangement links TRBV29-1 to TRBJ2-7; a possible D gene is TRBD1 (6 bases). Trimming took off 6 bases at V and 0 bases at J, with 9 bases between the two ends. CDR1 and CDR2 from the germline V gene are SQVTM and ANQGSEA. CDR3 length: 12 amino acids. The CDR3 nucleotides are TGCAGCGTCAGGACAGACTCCTACGAGCAGTACGTC. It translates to CSVRTDSYEQYV.

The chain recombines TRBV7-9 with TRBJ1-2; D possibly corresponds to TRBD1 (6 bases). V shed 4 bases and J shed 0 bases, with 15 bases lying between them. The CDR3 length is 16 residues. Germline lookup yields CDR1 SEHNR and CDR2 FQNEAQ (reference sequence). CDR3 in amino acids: CASSYQQGLANYGYTF. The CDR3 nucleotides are TGTGCCAGCAGCTACCAGCAGGGGTTAGCTAACTATGGCTACACCTTC.

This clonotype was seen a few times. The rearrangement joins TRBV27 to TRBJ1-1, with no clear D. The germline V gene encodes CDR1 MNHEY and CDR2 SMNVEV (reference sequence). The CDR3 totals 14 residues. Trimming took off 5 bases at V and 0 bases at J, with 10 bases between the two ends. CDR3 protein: CASSRTGMNTEAFF. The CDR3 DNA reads TGTGCCAGCAGTAGAACTGGGATGAACACTGAAGCTTTCTTT.

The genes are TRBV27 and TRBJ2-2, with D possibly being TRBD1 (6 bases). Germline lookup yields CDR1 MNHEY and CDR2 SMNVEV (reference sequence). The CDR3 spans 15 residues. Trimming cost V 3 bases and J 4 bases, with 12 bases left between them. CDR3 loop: CASSFVRGATGELFF. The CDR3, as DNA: TGTGCCAGCAGTTTTGTCAGGGGCGCCACCGGGGAGCTGTTTTTT.

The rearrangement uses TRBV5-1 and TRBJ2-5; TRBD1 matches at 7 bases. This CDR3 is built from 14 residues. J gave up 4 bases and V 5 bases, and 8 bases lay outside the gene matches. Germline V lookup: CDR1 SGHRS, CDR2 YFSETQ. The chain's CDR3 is CASRQQGLLETQYF. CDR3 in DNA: TGCGCCAGCAGGCAACAGGGGTTACTAGAGACCCAGTACTTC.

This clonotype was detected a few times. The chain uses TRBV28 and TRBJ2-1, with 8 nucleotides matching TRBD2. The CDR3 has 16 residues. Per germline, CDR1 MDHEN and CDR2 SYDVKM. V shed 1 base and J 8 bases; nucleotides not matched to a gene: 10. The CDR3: CASSLSRGGLYHEQFF. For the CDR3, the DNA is TGTGCCAGCAGTTTATCCCGGGGGGGCCTTTACCATGAGCAGTTCTTC.

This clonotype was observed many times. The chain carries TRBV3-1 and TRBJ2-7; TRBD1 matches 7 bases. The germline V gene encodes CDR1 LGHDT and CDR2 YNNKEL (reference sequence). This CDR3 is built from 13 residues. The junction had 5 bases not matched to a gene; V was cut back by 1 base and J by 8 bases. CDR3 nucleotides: TGTGCCAGCAGCCAAGCGACCAGGGGGAAGCAGTACGTC. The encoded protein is CASSQATRGKQYV.

The CDR3 nucleotides are TGTGCCGGCTCACAGGGAGGCGAGCAGTACGTC. Protein sequence: CAGSQGGEQYV. The chain joins TRBV5-6 to TRBJ2-7; D may match TRBD1 or TRBD2 (6 bases each). The V gene's germline CDR1 is SGHDT and CDR2 YYEEEE. The ends were cut back, 10 bases at V and 6 bases at J, with 14 bases in the middle. The CDR3 length is 11 residues.

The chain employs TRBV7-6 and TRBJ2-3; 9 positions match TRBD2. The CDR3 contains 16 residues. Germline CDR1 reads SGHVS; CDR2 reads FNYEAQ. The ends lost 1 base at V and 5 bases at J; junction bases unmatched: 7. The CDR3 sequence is CASSLVQREVRDTQYF. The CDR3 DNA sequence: TGTGCCAGCAGCTTAGTCCAGCGGGAGGTGCGAGATACGCAGTATTTT.

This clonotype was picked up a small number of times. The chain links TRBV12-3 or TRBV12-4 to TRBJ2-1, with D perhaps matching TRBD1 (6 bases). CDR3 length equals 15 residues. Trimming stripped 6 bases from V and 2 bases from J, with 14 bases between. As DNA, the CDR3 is TGTGCCAGCAGCCAAGAGACAGGACCCTACAATGAGCAGTTCTTC. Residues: CASSQETGPYNEQFF.

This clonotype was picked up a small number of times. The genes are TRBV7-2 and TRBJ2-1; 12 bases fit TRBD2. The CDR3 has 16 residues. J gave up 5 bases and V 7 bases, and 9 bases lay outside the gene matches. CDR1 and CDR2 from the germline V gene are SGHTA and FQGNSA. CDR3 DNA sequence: TGTGCCAGCATGAAAGAACTAGCGGGAGGTCACAATGAGCAGTTCTTC. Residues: CASMKELAGGHNEQFF.

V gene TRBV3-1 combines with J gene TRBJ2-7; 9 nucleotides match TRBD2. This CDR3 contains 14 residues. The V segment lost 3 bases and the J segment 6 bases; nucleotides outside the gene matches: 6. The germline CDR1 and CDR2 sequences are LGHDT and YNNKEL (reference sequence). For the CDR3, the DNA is TGTGCCAGCAGCCATGGCCAGGGACTAGCCGAGCAGTACGTC. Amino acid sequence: CASSHGQGLAEQYV.

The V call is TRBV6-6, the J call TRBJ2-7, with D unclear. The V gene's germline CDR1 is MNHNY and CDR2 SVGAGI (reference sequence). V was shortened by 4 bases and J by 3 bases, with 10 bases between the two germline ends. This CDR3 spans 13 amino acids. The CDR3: CASSWFPGYEQYV. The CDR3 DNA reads TGTGCCAGCAGTTGGTTCCCTGGCTACGAGCAGTACGTC.

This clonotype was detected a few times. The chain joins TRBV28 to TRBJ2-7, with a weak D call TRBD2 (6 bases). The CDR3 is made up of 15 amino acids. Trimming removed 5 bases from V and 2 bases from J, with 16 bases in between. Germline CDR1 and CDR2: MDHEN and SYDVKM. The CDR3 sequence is CASSSRGVSAYEQYF. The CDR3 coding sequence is TGTGCCAGCAGTAGCCGCGGGGTAAGCGCCTACGAGCAGTACTTC.

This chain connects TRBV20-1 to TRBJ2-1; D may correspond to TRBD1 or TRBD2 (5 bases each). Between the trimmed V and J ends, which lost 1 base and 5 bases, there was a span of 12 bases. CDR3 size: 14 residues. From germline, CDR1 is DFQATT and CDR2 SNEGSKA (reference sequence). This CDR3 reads CSARGGSPNNEQFF. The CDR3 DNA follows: TGCAGTGCTAGAGGGGGGAGCCCTAACAATGAGCAGTTCTTC.

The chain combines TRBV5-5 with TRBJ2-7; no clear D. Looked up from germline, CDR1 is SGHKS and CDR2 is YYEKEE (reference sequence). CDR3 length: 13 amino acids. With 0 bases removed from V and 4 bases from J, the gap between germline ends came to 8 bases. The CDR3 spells CASSLVARYEQYF. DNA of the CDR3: TGTGCCAGCAGCTTGGTAGCAAGATACGAGCAGTACTTC. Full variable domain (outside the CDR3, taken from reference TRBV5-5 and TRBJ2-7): DAGVTQSPTHLIKTRGQQVTLRCSPISGHKSVSWYQQVLGQGPQFIFQYYEKEERGRGNFPDRFSARQFPNYSSELNVNALLLGDSALYLCASSLVARYEQYFGPGTRLTVT.

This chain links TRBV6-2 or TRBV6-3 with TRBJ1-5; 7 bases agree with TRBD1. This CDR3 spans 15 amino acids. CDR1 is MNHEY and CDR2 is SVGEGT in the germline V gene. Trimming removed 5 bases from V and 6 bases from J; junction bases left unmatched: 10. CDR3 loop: CASSRTGRKSQPQHF. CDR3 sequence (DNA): TGTGCCAGCAGTCGGACAGGTCGAAAGAGTCAGCCCCAGCATTTT.

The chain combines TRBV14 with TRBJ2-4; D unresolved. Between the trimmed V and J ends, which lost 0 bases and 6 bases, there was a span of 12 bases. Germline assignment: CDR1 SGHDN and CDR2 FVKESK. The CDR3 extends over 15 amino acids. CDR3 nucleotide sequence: TGTGCCAGCAGCCAAGATCTAAGGTTCGGAAACATTCAGTACTTC. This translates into CASSQDLRFGNIQYF.

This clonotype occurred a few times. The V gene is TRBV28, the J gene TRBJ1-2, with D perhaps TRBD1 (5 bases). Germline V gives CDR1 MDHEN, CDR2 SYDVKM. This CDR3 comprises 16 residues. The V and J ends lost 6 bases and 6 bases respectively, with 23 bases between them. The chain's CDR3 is CASSLLDIPNLDGYTF. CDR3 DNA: TGTGCCAGCAGCCTCTTGGACATCCCCAATTTAGATGGCTACACCTTC.

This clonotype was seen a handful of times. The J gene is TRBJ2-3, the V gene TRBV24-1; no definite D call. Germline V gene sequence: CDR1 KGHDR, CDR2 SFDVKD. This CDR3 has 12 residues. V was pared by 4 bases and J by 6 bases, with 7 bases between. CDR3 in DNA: TGTGCCACCAGTGACCCCTTGGATACGCAGTATTTT. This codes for CATSDPLDTQYF.